This T cell receptor beta chain was retrieved from a study of tumor and adjacent non-tumor tissue in lung cancer. Across the study: There were 11 to 13 adenocarcinoma, a couple of squamous cell carcinoma and 1 small cell lung cancer cases.

Germline CDR1 and CDR2: SGHDT and YYEEEE. The CDR3 runs to 12 residues. TCRbeta libraries were built with three rounds of nested PCR, modified from ARM-PCR. TCRdb itself ran the multiplex PCR reads through MiXCR, one entry per CDR3 protein. The profile shows about 70,000 distinct CDR3 sequences, about 80% of them singletons. RNA was extracted from bulk tissue without any cell sorting. Study observations and caveats: Top 100 clones took a larger repertoire share in normal lung. Shorter survival was associated with higher TCR diversity in tumors.

To note about this clonotype: No antigen is known for it. Compared with germline, one end of the junction differs, possibly owing to a read error.

The sequencing input was lung tumor tissue. This chain links TRBV5-6 with TRBJ2-7; no reliable D call. This TCR was sampled from a man aged 55 to 70 with non-small cell lung cancer. The CDR3 bases are TGTGCCAGCACCGGCGAGATCTACGAGCAGTACTTT. Translation gives CASTGEIYEQYF.